This TCR beta chain was found in a study of T cell clonotyping in hematopoietic cell transplantation. The CDR3 is made up of 14 amino acids. The trim removed 4 bases at V and 7 bases at J, leaving 5 bases unmatched. Germline assignment: CDR1 SGHNT and CDR2 YENEEA. A note on this clone: Its specificity is unknown.

Sequencing was performed with immunoSEQ multiplex PCR; in TCRdb, only in-frame clones are kept and a portion is missing. In the table there are 4,500 to 5,000 clones, 90% of which are singletons. Regarding the study as a whole: After transplant, recipient diversity fell while pathologically expanded clonotypes grew through day 180. Higher Inverse Simpson Index values in graft donor and pretransplant recipient predicted broader posttransplant TCR diversity. Few recipient clonotypes overlapped donors; over 95% were de novo at given depth.

Input material: peripheral blood mononuclear cells. The origin of this receptor is a man aged 35 to 55 in good health. Some clones in this sample may be carry-over from other donors' samples. J is TRBJ2-4 and V is TRBV11-3; 9 positions agree with TRBD2. The CDR3 region is CASSSIAGANIQYF. The CDR3 DNA is TGTGCCAGCAGCTCTATAGCGGGAGCTAACATTCAGTACTTC.